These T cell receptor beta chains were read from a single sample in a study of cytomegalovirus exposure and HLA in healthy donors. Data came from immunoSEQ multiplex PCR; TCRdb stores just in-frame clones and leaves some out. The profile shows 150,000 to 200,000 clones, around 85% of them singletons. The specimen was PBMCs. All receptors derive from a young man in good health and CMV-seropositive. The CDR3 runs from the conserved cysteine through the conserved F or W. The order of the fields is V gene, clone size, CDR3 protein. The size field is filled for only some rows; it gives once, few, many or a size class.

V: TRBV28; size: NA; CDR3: CASGDFRETQYF
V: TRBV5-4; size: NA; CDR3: CASRGWGGDTEAFF
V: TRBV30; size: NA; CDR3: CAWSPNLREVGAFF
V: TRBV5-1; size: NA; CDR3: CASTSSGRSDTQYF
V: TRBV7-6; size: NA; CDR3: CASSLEAGGMEEQFF
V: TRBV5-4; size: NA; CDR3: CASSSAVGGVPSTDTQYF
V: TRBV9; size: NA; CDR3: CASNSDREHTEAFF
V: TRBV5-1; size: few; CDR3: CASSPDRVREKLFF
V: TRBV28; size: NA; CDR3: CASSLQGGASTDTQYF
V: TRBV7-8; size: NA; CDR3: CASSLDFGGAGTDTQYF
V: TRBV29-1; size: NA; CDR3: CSVRTGDEKLFF
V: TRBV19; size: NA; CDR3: CASSRQGLTGELFF
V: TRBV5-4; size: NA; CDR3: CASSLGLQGLVGGNTEAFF
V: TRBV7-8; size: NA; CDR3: CASSYGVSAEAFF
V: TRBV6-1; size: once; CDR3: CASSLFSGRTDEQFF
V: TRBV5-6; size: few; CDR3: CASSQNEDRVTEAFF
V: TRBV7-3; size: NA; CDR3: CASSLAGLAGGNEQFF
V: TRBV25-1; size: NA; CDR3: CASSEGLGSAGNTIYF
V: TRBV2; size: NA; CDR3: CASTWVAGGASTDTQYF
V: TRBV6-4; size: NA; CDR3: CASSLDRDTEAFF